This TCR beta chain was sequenced in a study of blood T cells in healthy people across ages. Alongside a J-beta primer mix, a sample-barcoded 5' primer served in a second PCR lasting roughly 7 to 11 cycles. Tagging of each cDNA molecule was performed by a template-switch adaptor with 12 random nucleotides. TCRdb independently ran MiXCR on the 5' RACE reads; one entry per CDR3 protein. The sample consists of some 850,000 distinct CDR3 sequences, more than 25% of them appearing once. Trimming stripped 0 bases from V and 2 bases from J, with 14 bases between. Germline CDR1 is MGHRA and CDR2 is YSYEKL. The CDR3 is made up of 16 amino acids. Study-wide results and limits: Estimated diversity across one million T cells was deemed an underestimate.

This clonotype was counted a few times. Antigen specificity is unknown. The sample also formed part of further work on T cells of mothers and their children. From that study: All donors were healthy and Caucasian; they were a few mothers and their six children.

The receptor comes from a boy younger than 18 in good health. The chain carries TRBV4-1 and TRBJ2-7; D ambiguous. Specimen: blood. CDR3 loop: CASSQEISVRTYEQYF. The CDR3 DNA follows: TGCGCCAGCAGCCAAGAAATCTCCGTCCGAACCTACGAGCAGTACTTC.